This T cell receptor beta chain is from a study of cytotoxic CD8 clonotypes in ibrutinib-treated CLL. As input for TCR beta libraries, around 2 micrograms of genomic DNA came from cryopreserved PBMCs. J gave up 4 bases and V 1 base, and 7 bases lay outside the gene matches. CDR1 is LGHNA and CDR2 is YNFKEQ in the germline V gene. This CDR3 is 17 amino acids long. Investigators sought sequencing depths of between 1 in 200,000 and 1 in 1 million T cells. Produced via immunoSEQ multiplex PCR; TCRdb's table is partial and in-frame only. Of some 290,000 clones listed, 80% are singletons. The TCR was taken from a human donor with chronic lymphocytic leukemia. Specimen: PBMCs, collected before ibrutinib treatment. The J gene is TRBJ2-1, the V gene TRBV4-2, with TRBD2 matching over 10 bases. CDR3 region: CASSQAPTSGKYNEQFF. As DNA, the CDR3 is TGTGCCAGCAGCCAAGCTCCTACTAGCGGGAAATACAATGAGCAGTTCTTC.